This note documents a single T cell receptor (beta chain) sequence. Looked up from germline, CDR1 is SNHLY and CDR2 is FYNNEI. Trimming took off 5 bases at V and 5 bases at J, with 6 bases between the two ends. This CDR3 contains 11 residues. These data belong to a study of blood T cell repertoires in COVID-19. As for the study in general: Both acute and convalescent COVID-19 samples were obtained from the United States, Italy and Spain. PBMCs, B-cell-depleted T cells, or T cells were the source of the cDNA or gDNA that made up the material.

As handled by the study authors: Reference gene primer amplification gave estimated nucleated cell counts. Assay: immunoSEQ multiplex PCR; the TCRdb copy retains only in-frame clones and omits some. That table supplies the V and J calls and clone size; D and trimming were determined from the DNA. The data contain roughly 32,000 clones, 80% to 90% of them singletons. The sequence was obtained from a woman at least 80 years old with active or convalescent COVID-19. The J gene is TRBJ1-1, the V gene TRBV2; D gene uncertain. Sequencing was performed on peripheral blood. The CDR3 DNA reads as TGTGCCAGCAGTATCGTTACTGAAGCTTTCTTT. It is translated as CASSIVTEAFF.